Here is one T cell receptor beta chain with its context. This entry comes from a study of blood T cell repertoires in COVID-19. Original analysis: Estimates of nucleated cell counts were drawn from the amplification of reference gene primers. Sequencing was performed with immunoSEQ multiplex PCR; in TCRdb, only in-frame clones are kept and a portion is missing. V, J and clone size are taken as reported in that table, and D and trimming were inferred from the DNA itself. The sample lists some 170,000 clones, roughly 90% seen once, with roughly 1.5% in the top ten. The sequenced material came from peripheral blood. The TCR was taken from a woman in her forties or fifties with acute or convalescent COVID-19.

In nucleotides, the CDR3 is TGCAGCGTTGTTCAGGGGGCCGGCTATGGCTACACCTTC. This gives the protein CSVVQGAGYGYTF. The rearrangement joins TRBV29-1 to TRBJ1-2; 8 bases align to TRBD1. J gave up 4 bases and V 4 bases, and 5 bases lay outside the gene matches. The CDR3 covers 13 residues. Germline-derived CDR1 and CDR2 are SQVTM and ANQGSEA.